These 17 T cell receptor beta chains came from one sample sequenced in a study of blood T cell repertoires in COVID-19 (dated by TCRdb to the early 2020s). Preparation of the library involved the immunoSEQ multiplex PCR assay. TCRdb carries this immuneACCESS record with in-frame sequences only. Its versions omit some clonotypes, under half of them owing to an unresolved V gene in the studies checked, with the rest unexplained. The sample yields 25,000 to 30,000 clones; about 85% were counted once. Of the sample, roughly 24% is held by the ten largest clones. Sequenced: peripheral blood. These receptors were taken from a human donor in a cohort sampled during active COVID-19.

V usage is TRBV27 and J usage is TRBJ1-3; 9 bases map to TRBD1. The V segment lost 6 bases and the J segment 6 bases; nucleotides outside the gene matches: 3. This CDR3 has 13 amino acids. CDR1 and CDR2 from the germline V gene are MNHEY and SMNVEV (reference sequence). The CDR3 bases are TGTGCCAGCAGAAGGACAGGGGCAAACACCATATATTTT. This translates into CASRRTGANTIYF.

The chain employs TRBV6-5 and TRBJ1-1; the D gene is possibly TRBD1 (5 bases). V shed 6 bases and J shed 1 base, with 12 bases lying between them. This CDR3 contains 14 residues. CDR1 is MNHEY, CDR2 SVGAGI, per germline. CDR3 sequence: CASRESGGNTEAFF. CDR3 sequence (DNA): TGTGCCAGCAGAGAGAGCGGGGGGAACACTGAAGCTTTCTTT.

The V call is TRBV6-5, the J call TRBJ1-1, with D unresolved. The V and J ends lost 4 bases and 2 bases respectively, with 8 bases between them. CDR3 length: 13 amino acids. Germline CDR1 reads MNHEY; CDR2 reads SVGAGI. The CDR3 is CASSWRINTEAFF. As DNA, the CDR3 is TGTGCCAGCAGTTGGAGGATTAACACTGAAGCTTTCTTT.

This clone was counted a single time. This chain uses TRBV18 with TRBJ1-1; 7 bases are shared with TRBD1. V lost 3 bases to trimming and J lost 5 bases; unmatched junction nucleotides: 9. This CDR3 is 15 amino acids long. Germline-derived CDR1 and CDR2 are KGHSH and LQKENI. CDR3 sequence (DNA): TGTGCCAGCTCACCCCCGTTGGGACAGAATACTGAAGCTTTCTTT. Residues: CASSPPLGQNTEAFF.

This chain links TRBV19 with TRBJ1-2; D might be TRBD1 (6 bases). The CDR3 is 14 amino acids. With 7 bases removed from V and 0 bases from J, the gap between germline ends came to 12 bases. Germline assignment: CDR1 LNHDA and CDR2 SQIVND (reference sequence). The CDR3 nucleotides read TGTGCCAGTAAGTGGGACAAGACTAACTATGGCTACACCTTC. Its protein product is CASKWDKTNYGYTF.

This clone appeared a few times. Other DNA sequences in this sample translate to the same CDR3. The V gene is TRBV6-1, the J gene TRBJ1-2; D is unresolved. V gave up 1 base and J gave up 4 bases, with 10 bases separating them. This CDR3 is 14 amino acids long. Germline CDR1 and CDR2: MNHNS and SASEGT. The CDR3 here is CASSEDRRSYGYTF. The CDR3 DNA follows: TGTGCCAGCAGTGAAGATCGCCGGAGCTATGGCTACACCTTC.

The chain carries TRBV18 and TRBJ2-7; 11 bases are a match to TRBD1. The V segment lost 6 bases and the J segment 0 bases; nucleotides outside the gene matches: 4. This CDR3 region has 15 residues. Looked up from germline, CDR1 is KGHSH and CDR2 is LQKENI. DNA for the CDR3: TGTGCCAGCTCGTACGGGACAGGGGGCTCCTACGAGCAGTACTTC. This translates into CASSYGTGGSYEQYF.

V is TRBV30 and J is TRBJ2-7; D call uncertain. The CDR3 is made up of 13 amino acids. Germline V gene data show CDR1 as GTSNPN and CDR2 as SVGIG (reference sequence). The V end was cut by 2 bases, the J end by 0 bases, with 8 bases between. CDR3 bases: TGTGCCTGGAGTCTGACAATCTCCTACGAGCAGTACTTC. This encodes CAWSLTISYEQYF.

The rearrangement joins TRBV19 to TRBJ2-3; TRBD2 matches 8 bases. Germline CDR1 is LNHDA and CDR2 is SQIVND (reference sequence). There are 15 residues in the CDR3. Trimming at V came to 3 bases and at J to 7 bases, leaving 9 bases not matched to a gene. The CDR3 spells CASSIFAGGGHTQYF. The DNA for the CDR3 is TGTGCCAGTAGTATCTTCGCGGGGGGTGGGCATACGCAGTATTTT.

About this clone: The sample contains more than one DNA sequence encoding this CDR3. The V call is TRBV4-3, the J call TRBJ2-7; 8 bases match TRBD1. V shed 3 bases, J shed 3 bases, and the junction held 7 bases outside the gene matches. Germline-derived CDR1 and CDR2 are LGHNA and YSLEER. This CDR3 contains 15 residues. The CDR3 DNA is TGCGCCAGCAGCCAGGCCGCCGGGACAGGCTACGAGCAGTACTTC. Translated, it gives CASSQAAGTGYEQYF.

The chain couples TRBV28 to TRBJ2-1, with 13 bases that match TRBD2. CDR1 and CDR2 (germline): MDHEN, SYDVKM. With V trimmed by 7 bases and J by 7 bases, 16 bases remained unmatched. The CDR3 has 18 amino acids. The CDR3 nucleotides are TGTGCCAGCAAATTATATAGGGGAGGGACTAGCGGGGTTAATGAGCAGTTCTTC. The encoded protein is CASKLYRGGTSGVNEQFF.

The chain uses TRBV4-2 and TRBJ1-2; perhaps TRBD1 as D (6 bases). V lost 0 bases and J lost 4, with 18 bases in between. The CDR3 runs to 17 residues. Germline V gene data show CDR1 as LGHNA and CDR2 as YNFKEQ. CDR3 DNA: TGTGCCAGCAGCCAAGATACAGGGAGCGCGCCCGGCTATGGCTACACCTTC. Protein product: CASSQDTGSAPGYGYTF.

The V call is TRBV27, the J call TRBJ2-3; 7 bases are a match to TRBD1. The CDR3 consists of 16 residues. Germline V gene lookup returns CDR1 MNHEY and CDR2 SMNVEV (reference sequence). J gave up 4 bases and V 5 bases, and 12 bases lay outside the gene matches. Here the CDR3 DNA reads TGTGCCAGCAGTCCCAGGGGGAACTTTCGGGCAGATACGCAGTATTTT. Residues: CASSPRGNFRADTQYF.

CDR3 amino acids: CASSRSGGGETQYF. The CDR3 coding sequence is TGTGCCAGCAGCCGCAGCGGGGGGGGCGAGACCCAGTACTTC. This chain joins TRBV7-9 and TRBJ2-5; TRBD2 aligns across 10 bases. Germline assignment: CDR1 SEHNR and CDR2 FQNEAQ (reference sequence). This CDR3 comprises 14 residues. J lost 5 bases, V lost 5 bases, and 5 bases had no gene match.

About this clone itself: An end of the junction does not agree with germline; a read error may underlie this. The chain couples TRBV7-7 to TRBJ2-3, with TRBD1 identical over 8 bases. The CDR3 extends over 14 amino acids. CDR1 SSHAT and CDR2 FNYEAQ come from the germline V gene (reference sequence). The CDR3 protein is CASSSTGVHDTQYF. CDR3 sequence (DNA): TGTGCTAGCAGCTCGACAGGGGTACATGATACGCAGTATTTT.

The sample holds many counts of this clone. V gene TRBV5-1 combines with J gene TRBJ2-7; possible D gene TRBD2, 5 bases. Germline CDR1 is SGHRS and CDR2 is YFSETQ. The CDR3 runs to 13 residues. V was shortened by 3 bases and J by 4 bases, with 11 bases between the two germline ends. CDR3 coding DNA: TGCGCCAGCAGCTACCTAGCAAGTTACGAGCAGTACTTC. Translated: CASSYLASYEQYF. Filled out from reference TRBV5-1 and TRBJ2-7, the complete variable domain reads KAGVTQTPRYLIKTRGQQVTLSCSPISGHRSVSWYQQTPGQGLQFLFEYFSETQRNKGNFPGRFSGRQFSNSRSEMNVSTLELGDSALYLCASSYLASYEQYFGPGTRLTVT.

The V gene is TRBV4-3, the J gene TRBJ1-3; 9 positions agree with TRBD1. The V segment lost 4 bases and the J segment 0 bases; nucleotides outside the gene matches: 1. Germline assignment: CDR1 LGHNA and CDR2 YSLEER. The length of the CDR3 is 15 residues. CDR3 region: CASSRDRVSGNTIYF. CDR3 in DNA: TGCGCCAGCAGCCGGGACAGGGTCTCTGGAAACACCATATATTTT.